These T cell receptor beta chains were read from a single sample in a study of cytomegalovirus exposure and HLA in healthy donors. The assay was immunoSEQ multiplex PCR, and TCRdb's table has in-frame clones only and misses some. Altogether some 130,000 clones are present, around 74% being singletons, with the ten largest covering 5.5% to 8.5%. Sequenced material: PBMCs. The receptors derive from a male donor in good health and CMV-seronegative. Each CDR3 is given with its conserved first and last residue. Fields, in order: J gene, V gene, clone size, D gene, CDR3 DNA, CDR3 protein. The D gene is left open where the match is weak. Size tells how often a clone was seen (once, few, many) or the class of an expanded clone, and some rows leave it out.

J: TRBJ2-7; V: TRBV9; size: NA; D: TRBD2; DNA: TGTGCCAGCAGCCTAAGCGGGAGGGCGGAGGAGCAGTACTTC; CDR3: CASSLSGRAEEQYF
J: TRBJ2-7; V: TRBV5-1; size: NA; D: NA; DNA: TGCGCCAGCAGCTTGGAAACGGGCGGGTCGAGCTCCTACGAGCAGTACTTC; CDR3: CASSLETGGSSSYEQYF
J: TRBJ1-4; V: TRBV9; size: NA; D: TRBD1; DNA: TGTGCCAGCAGCGCAGCGGGACAGGCAAATGAAAAACTGTTTTTT; CDR3: CASSAAGQANEKLFF
J: TRBJ2-7; V: TRBV27; size: NA; D: NA; DNA: TGTGCCAGCTCCGACAGCCACCCTCCTTACGAGCAGTACTTC; CDR3: CASSDSHPPYEQYF
J: TRBJ1-1; V: TRBV6-6; size: NA; D: NA; DNA: TGTGCCAGCAAAAAGAAGGACAGAGCATTGAACACTGAAGCTTTCTTT; CDR3: CASKKKDRALNTEAFF
J: TRBJ2-7; V: TRBV5-4; size: once; D: NA; DNA: TGTGCCAGCAGCTTGGAAGGCGGCCCCTACGAGCAGTACTTC; CDR3: CASSLEGGPYEQYF
J: TRBJ2-7; V: TRBV9; size: NA; D: NA; DNA: TGTGCCAGCAGCCATACGGGGGTGGGGGAGCAGTACTTC; CDR3: CASSHTGVGEQYF
J: TRBJ1-2; V: TRBV2; size: NA; D: NA; DNA: TGTGCCAGCAGTGAAGAGGAGGGCCACTATGGCTACACCTTC; CDR3: CASSEEEGHYGYTF
J: TRBJ1-1; V: TRBV18; size: NA; D: TRBD1; DNA: TGTGCCAGCTCACCTTTTGCAGGGGGGCACACTGAAGCTTTCTTT; CDR3: CASSPFAGGHTEAFF
J: TRBJ2-7; V: TRBV11-2; size: NA; D: TRBD2; DNA: TGTGCCAGCAGCTTAGAACTAGCGGGAGGGCGGAAGTACTACGAGCAGTACTTC; CDR3: CASSLELAGGRKYYEQYF
J: TRBJ1-4; V: TRBV28; size: NA; D: NA; DNA: TGTGCCAGCACCCCCCTGGGAGATAATGAAAAACTGTTTTTT; CDR3: CASTPLGDNEKLFF
J: TRBJ2-1; V: TRBV7-9; size: few; D: NA; DNA: TGTGCCAGCAGCTGGCGGACCGACAGCTCCTACAATGAGCAGTTCTTC; CDR3: CASSWRTDSSYNEQFF
J: TRBJ2-1; V: TRBV9; size: few; D: TRBD2; DNA: TGTGCCAGCAGCCCCCGGGCTAGCGGGATGTTCTACAATGAGCAGTTCTTC; CDR3: CASSPRASGMFYNEQFF